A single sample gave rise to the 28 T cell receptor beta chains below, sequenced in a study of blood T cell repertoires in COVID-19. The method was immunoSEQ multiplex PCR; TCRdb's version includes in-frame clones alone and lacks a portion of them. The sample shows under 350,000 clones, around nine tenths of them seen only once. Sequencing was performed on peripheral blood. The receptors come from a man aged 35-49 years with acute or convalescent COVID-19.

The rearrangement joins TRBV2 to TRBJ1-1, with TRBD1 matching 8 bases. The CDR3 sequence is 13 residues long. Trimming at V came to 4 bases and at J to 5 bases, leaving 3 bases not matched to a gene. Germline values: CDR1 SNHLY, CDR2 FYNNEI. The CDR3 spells CASSGTGLTEAFF. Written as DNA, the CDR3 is TGTGCCAGCAGTGGGACAGGGCTGACTGAAGCTTTCTTT.

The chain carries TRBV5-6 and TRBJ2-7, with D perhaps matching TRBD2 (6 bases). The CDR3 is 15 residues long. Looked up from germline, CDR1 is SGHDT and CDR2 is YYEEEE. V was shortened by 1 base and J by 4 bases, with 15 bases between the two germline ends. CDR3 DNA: TGTGCCAGCAGCTTGAGGCCCCCGGGGGTTTACGAGCAGTACTTC. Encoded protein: CASSLRPPGVYEQYF.

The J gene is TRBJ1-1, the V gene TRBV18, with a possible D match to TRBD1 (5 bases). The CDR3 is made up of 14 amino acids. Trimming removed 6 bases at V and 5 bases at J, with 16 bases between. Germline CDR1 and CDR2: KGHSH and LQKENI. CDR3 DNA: TGTGCCAGCTCCCACGGGAGTTCAGGGACTGAAGCTTTCTTT. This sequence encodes CASSHGSSGTEAFF.

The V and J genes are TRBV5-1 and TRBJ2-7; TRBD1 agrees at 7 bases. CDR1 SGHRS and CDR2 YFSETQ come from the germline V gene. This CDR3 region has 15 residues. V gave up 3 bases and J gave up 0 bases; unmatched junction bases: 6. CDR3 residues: CASSYQGGFSYEQYF. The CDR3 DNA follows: TGCGCCAGCAGCTATCAAGGGGGCTTCTCCTACGAGCAGTACTTC.

The CDR3 sequence: CASSLAATLSGKLFF. Written as DNA, the CDR3 is TGTGCCAGCAGCTTGGCCGCCACTCTTAGCGGAAAACTGTTTTTT. The chain carries TRBV5-6 and TRBJ1-4; D remains ambiguous. The CDR3 is 15 residues long. Trimming left V 0 bases short and J 10 bases short, with 16 bases between. The germline V gene has CDR1 SGHDT and CDR2 YYEEEE.

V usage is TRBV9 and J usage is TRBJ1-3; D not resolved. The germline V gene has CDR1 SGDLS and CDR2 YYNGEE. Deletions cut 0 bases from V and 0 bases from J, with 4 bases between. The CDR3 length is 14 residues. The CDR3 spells CASSVVSSGNTIYF. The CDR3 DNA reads TGTGCCAGCAGCGTAGTGAGCTCTGGAAACACCATATATTTT.

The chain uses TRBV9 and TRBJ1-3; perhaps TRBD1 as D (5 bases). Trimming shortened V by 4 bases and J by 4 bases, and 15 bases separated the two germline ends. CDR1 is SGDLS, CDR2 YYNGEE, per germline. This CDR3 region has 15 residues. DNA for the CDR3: TGTGCCAGCAGCCCGAGTTTCGGGGGAGGAAACACCATATATTTT. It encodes CASSPSFGGGNTIYF.

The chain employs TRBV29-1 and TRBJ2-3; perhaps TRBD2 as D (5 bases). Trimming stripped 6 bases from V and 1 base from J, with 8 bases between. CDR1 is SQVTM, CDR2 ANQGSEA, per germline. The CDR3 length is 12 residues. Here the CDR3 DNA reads TGCAGCGTCTCCGGGGGCACAGATACGCAGTATTTT. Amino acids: CSVSGGTDTQYF.

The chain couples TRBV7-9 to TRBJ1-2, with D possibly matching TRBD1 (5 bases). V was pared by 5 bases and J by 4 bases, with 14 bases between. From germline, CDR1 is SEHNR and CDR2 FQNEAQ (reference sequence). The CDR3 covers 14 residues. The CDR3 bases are TGTGCCAGCAGCCACCAGGGTGTCGGCTATGGCTACACCTTC. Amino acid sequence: CASSHQGVGYGYTF.

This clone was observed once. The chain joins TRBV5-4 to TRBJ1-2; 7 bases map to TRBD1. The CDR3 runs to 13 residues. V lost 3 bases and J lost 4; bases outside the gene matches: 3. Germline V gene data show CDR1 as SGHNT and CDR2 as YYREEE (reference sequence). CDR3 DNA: TGTGCCAGCAGCTCGGGACAGTTCTATGGCTACACCTTC. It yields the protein CASSSGQFYGYTF.

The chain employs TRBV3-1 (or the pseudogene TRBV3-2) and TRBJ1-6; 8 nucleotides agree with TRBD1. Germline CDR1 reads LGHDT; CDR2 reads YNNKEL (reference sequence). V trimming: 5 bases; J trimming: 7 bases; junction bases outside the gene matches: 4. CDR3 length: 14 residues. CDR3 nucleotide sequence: TGTGCCAGCAGCTCAACAGGGGGGAATTCACCCCTCCACTTT. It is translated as CASSSTGGNSPLHF.

CDR3 amino acids: CSVEGGREAFF. In DNA form, the CDR3 reads TGCAGCGTTGAAGGGGGGCGTGAAGCTTTCTTT. The chain has TRBV29-1 and TRBJ1-1; D possibly corresponds to TRBD1 (6 bases). The CDR3 runs to 11 residues. V was clipped by 1 base and J by 7 bases, with 7 bases between them. Germline CDR1 SQVTM, CDR2 ANQGSEA. The whole variable domain, remainder taken from reference TRBV29-1 and TRBJ1-1, is SAVISQKPSRDICQRGTSLTIQCQVDSQVTMMFWYRQQPGQSLTLIATANQGSEATYESGFVIDKFPISRPNLTFSTLTVSNMSPEDSSIYLCSVEGGREAFFGQGTRLTVV.

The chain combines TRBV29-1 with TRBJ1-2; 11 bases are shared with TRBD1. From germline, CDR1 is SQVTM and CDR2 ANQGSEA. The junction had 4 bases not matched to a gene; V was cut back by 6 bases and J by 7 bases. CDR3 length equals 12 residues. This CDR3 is CSVGQGGGGYTF. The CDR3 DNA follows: TGCAGCGTGGGACAGGGGGGCGGTGGCTACACCTTC.

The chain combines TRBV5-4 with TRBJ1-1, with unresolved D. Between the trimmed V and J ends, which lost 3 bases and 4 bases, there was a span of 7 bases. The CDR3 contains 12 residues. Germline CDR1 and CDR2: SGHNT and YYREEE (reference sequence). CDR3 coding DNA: TGTGCCAGCAGCTCTTTTAGCACTGAAGCTTTCTTT. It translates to CASSSFSTEAFF.

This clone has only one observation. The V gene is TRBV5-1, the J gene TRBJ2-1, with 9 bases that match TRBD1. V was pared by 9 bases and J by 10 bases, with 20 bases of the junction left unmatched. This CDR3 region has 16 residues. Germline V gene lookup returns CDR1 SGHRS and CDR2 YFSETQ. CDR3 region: CATLKISGTGQFEQFF. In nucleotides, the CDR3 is TGCGCCACCCTGAAAATCTCCGGGACAGGGCAGTTCGAGCAGTTCTTC. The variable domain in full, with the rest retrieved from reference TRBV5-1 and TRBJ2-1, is KAGVTQTPRYLIKTRGQQVTLSCSPISGHRSVSWYQQTPGQGLQFLFEYFSETQRNKGNFPGRFSGRQFSNSRSEMNVSTLELGDSALYLCATLKISGTGQFEQFFGPGTRLTVL.

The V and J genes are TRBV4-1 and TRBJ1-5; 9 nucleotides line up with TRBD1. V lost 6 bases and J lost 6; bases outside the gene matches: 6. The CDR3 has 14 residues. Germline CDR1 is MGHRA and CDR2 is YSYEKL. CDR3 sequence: CASSWDRVGQPQHF. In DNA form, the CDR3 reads TGCGCCAGCAGTTGGGACAGGGTTGGTCAGCCCCAGCATTTT.

CDR3 region: CASSEAYRGTGANVLTF. CDR3 nucleotides: TGTGCCAGCAGTGAAGCGTACAGGGGGACTGGGGCCAACGTCCTGACTTTC. V gene TRBV6-1 combines with J gene TRBJ2-6; 8 positions match TRBD1. The CDR3 length is 17 residues. The germline V gene encodes CDR1 MNHNS and CDR2 SASEGT. J gave up 2 bases and V 0 bases, and 3 bases lay outside the gene matches.

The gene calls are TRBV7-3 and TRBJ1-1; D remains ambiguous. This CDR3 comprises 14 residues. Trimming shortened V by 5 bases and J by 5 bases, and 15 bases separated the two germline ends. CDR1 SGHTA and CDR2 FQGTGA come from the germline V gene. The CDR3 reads CASSIGIDGTEAFF. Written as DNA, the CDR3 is TGTGCCAGCAGCATCGGGATTGATGGGACTGAAGCTTTCTTT.

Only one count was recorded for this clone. The CDR3 region is CASSYDSRSNQPQHF. The CDR3 bases are TGTGCCAGCAGTTACGACAGTCGGAGCAATCAGCCCCAGCATTTT. The rearrangement joins TRBV6-6 to TRBJ1-5; tentative D call: TRBD1 (5 bases). This CDR3 contains 15 residues. Trimming shortened V by 2 bases and J by 1 base, and 9 bases separated the two germline ends. Per the germline V gene, CDR1 is MNHNY and CDR2 is SVGAGI (reference sequence).

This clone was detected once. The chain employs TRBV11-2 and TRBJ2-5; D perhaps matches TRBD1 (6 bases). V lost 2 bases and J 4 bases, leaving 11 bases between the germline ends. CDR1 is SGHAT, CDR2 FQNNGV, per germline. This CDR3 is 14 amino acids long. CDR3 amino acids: CASSLWEQGETQYF. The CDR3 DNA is TGTGCCAGCAGCTTATGGGAACAGGGAGAGACCCAGTACTTC.

The CDR3 loop is CASKGDGSPLHF. The CDR3 region has the DNA TGTGCCAGCAAGGGGGATGGTTCACCCCTCCACTTT. This chain uses TRBV3-1 (or the pseudogene TRBV3-2) with TRBJ1-6, with a weak D call TRBD1 (6 bases). The V gene's germline CDR1 is LGHDT and CDR2 YNNKEL (reference sequence). V was pared by 7 bases and J by 9 bases, with 10 bases between. The CDR3 has 12 amino acids.

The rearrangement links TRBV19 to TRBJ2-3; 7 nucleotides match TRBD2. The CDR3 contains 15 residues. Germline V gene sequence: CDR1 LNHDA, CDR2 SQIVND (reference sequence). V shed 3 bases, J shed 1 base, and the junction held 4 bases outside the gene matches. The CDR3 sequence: CASSISSGGTDTQYF. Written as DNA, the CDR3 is TGTGCCAGTAGTATCTCCAGCGGGGGCACAGATACGCAGTATTTT.

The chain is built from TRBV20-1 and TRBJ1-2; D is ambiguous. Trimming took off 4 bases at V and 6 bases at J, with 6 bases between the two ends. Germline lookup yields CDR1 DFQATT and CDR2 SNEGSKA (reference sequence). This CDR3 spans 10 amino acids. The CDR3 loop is CSAIQNGYTF. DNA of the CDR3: TGCAGTGCTATTCAGAATGGCTACACCTTC.

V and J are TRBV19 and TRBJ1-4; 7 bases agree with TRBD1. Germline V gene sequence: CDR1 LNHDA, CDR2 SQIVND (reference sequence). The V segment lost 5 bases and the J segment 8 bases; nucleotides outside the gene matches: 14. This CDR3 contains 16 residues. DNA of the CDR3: TGTGCCAGTAGTCCTGGGGCAGGGGGGCCTCTCGAAAAACTGTTTTTT. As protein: CASSPGAGGPLEKLFF. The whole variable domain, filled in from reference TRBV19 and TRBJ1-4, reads DGGITQSPKYLFRKEGQNVTLSCEQNLNHDAMYWYRQDPGQGLRLIYYSQIVNDFQKGDIAEGYSVSREKKESFPLTVTSAQKNPTAFYLCASSPGAGGPLEKLFFGSGTQLSVL.

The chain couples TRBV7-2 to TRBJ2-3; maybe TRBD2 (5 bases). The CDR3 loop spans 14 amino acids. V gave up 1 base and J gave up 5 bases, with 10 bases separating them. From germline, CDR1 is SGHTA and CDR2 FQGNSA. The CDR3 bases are TGTGCCAGCAGCTTAGGACTACCAGTAGATACGCAGTATTTT. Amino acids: CASSLGLPVDTQYF.

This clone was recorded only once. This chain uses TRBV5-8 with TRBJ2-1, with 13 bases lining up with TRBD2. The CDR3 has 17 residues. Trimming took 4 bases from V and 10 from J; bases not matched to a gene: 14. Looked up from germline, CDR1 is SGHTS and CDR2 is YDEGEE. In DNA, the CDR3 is TGTGCCAGCAGCAAAAGGACCGGGACTAGCGGGGCTTCGGAGCAGTTCTTC. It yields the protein CASSKRTGTSGASEQFF.

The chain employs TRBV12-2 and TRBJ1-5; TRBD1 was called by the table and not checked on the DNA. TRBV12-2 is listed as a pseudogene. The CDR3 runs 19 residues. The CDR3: CASRLGGQAWVYSNQPQHF. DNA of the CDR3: TGTGCAAGTCGCTTAGGAGGACAGGCTTGGGTTTATAGCAATCAGCCCCAGCATTTT.

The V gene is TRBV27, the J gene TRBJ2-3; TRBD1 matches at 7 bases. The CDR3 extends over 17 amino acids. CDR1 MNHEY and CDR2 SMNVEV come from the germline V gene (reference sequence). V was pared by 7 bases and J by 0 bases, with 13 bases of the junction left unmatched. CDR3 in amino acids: CASTSRRTGSSTDTQYF. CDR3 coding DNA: TGTGCCAGCACCTCCAGGAGGACAGGCTCTAGCACAGATACGCAGTATTTT.